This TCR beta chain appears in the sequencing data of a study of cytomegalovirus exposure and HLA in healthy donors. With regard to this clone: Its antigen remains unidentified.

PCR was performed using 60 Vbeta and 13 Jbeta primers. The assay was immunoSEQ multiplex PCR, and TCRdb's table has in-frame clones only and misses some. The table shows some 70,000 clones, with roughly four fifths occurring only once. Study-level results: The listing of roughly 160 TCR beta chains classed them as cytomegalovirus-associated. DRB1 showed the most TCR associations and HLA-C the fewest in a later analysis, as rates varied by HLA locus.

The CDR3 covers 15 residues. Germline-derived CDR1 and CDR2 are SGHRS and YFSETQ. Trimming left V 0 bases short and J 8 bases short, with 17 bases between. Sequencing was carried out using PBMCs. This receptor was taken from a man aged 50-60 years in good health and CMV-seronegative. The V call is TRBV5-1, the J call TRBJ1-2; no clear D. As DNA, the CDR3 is TGCGCCAGCAGCTTGGTCGGTACGGGTGAGAGGGGCTACACCTTC. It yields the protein CASSLVGTGERGYTF.